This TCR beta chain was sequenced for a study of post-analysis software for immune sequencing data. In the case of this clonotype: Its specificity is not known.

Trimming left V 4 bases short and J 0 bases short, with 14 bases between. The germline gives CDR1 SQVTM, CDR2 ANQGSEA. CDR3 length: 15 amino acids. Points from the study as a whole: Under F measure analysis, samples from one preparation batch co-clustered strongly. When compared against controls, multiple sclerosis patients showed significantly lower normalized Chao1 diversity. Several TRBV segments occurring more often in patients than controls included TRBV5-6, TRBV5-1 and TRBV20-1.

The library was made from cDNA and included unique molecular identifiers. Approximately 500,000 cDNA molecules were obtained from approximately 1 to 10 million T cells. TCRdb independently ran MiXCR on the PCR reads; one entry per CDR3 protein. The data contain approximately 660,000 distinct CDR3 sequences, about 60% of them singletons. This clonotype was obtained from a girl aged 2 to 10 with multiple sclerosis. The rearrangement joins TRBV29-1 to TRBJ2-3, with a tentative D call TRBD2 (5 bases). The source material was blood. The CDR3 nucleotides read TGCAGCGTTGTCTACCCAGGACTTAGCACAGATACGCAGTATTTT. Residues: CSVVYPGLSTDTQYF.